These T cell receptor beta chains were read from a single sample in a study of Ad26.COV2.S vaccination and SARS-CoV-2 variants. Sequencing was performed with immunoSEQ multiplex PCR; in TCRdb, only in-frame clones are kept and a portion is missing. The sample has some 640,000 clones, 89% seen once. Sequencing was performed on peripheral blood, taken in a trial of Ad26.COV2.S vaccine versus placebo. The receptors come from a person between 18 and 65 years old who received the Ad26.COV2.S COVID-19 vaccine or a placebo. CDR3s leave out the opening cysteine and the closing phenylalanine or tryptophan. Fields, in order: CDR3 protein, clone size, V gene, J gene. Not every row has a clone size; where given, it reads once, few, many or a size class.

CDR3aa: ASKGEGLGEQF
abundance: once
v_gene: TRBV6-4
j_gene: TRBJ2-1

CDR3aa: ATSDTPGGTGANTEAF
abundance: NA
v_gene: TRBV24-1
j_gene: TRBJ1-1

CDR3aa: ASSAVGGYT
abundance: NA
v_gene: TRBV2
j_gene: TRBJ1-2

CDR3aa: ASLQGGETQY
abundance: NA
v_gene: TRBV7-2
j_gene: TRBJ2-5

CDR3aa: ASRPQGAFGELF
abundance: NA
v_gene: TRBV3-1/TRBV3-2
j_gene: TRBJ2-2

CDR3aa: ASSLGISTEAF
abundance: NA
v_gene: TRBV7-2
j_gene: TRBJ1-1

CDR3aa: ASSQKRQLEGYGYT
abundance: NA
v_gene: TRBV7-2
j_gene: TRBJ1-2

CDR3aa: ASSYSGGATDTQY
abundance: NA
v_gene: TRBV6-2/TRBV6-3
j_gene: TRBJ2-3

CDR3aa: ASSFQGAIGYT
abundance: few
v_gene: TRBV12-3/TRBV12-4
j_gene: TRBJ1-2

CDR3aa: ASSLARAGNTEAF
abundance: NA
v_gene: TRBV7-8
j_gene: TRBJ1-1

CDR3aa: ASSPVSTPGRKGGELF
abundance: NA
v_gene: TRBV4-3
j_gene: TRBJ2-2

CDR3aa: ASSQTTGGANYGYT
abundance: NA
v_gene: TRBV4-3
j_gene: TRBJ1-2

CDR3aa: ASSLSGGAYNEQF
abundance: once
v_gene: TRBV7-2
j_gene: TRBJ2-1

CDR3aa: ASSVQRGPSYEQY
abundance: NA
v_gene: TRBV18
j_gene: TRBJ2-7

CDR3aa: AWRKTLTRGEKLF
abundance: NA
v_gene: TRBV30
j_gene: TRBJ1-4

CDR3aa: ASSRSGGNSYEQY
abundance: NA
v_gene: TRBV4-3
j_gene: TRBJ2-7

CDR3aa: ASSSTGTGDKNSPLH
abundance: NA
v_gene: TRBV5-1
j_gene: TRBJ1-6

CDR3aa: ASTPGVGAQY
abundance: NA
v_gene: TRBV7-9
j_gene: TRBJ2-3

CDR3aa: ASSSADILSGNTIY
abundance: NA
v_gene: TRBV7-9
j_gene: TRBJ1-3

CDR3aa: ATLAGSTDTQY
abundance: NA
v_gene: TRBV10-3
j_gene: TRBJ2-3

CDR3aa: ASSHTSGRRDEQY
abundance: NA
v_gene: TRBV7-2
j_gene: TRBJ2-7

CDR3aa: ATQKTDSFYEQY
abundance: NA
v_gene: TRBV6-5
j_gene: TRBJ2-7

CDR3aa: ASSMTGPTNTGELF
abundance: NA
v_gene: TRBV6-4
j_gene: TRBJ2-2